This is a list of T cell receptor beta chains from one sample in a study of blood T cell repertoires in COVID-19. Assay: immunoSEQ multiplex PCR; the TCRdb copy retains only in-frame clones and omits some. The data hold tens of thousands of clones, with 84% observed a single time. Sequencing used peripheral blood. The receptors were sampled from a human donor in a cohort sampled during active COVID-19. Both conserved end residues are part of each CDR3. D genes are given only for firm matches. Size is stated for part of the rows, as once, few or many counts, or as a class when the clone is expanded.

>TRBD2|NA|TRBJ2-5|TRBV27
CASSLIAGGVGETQYF
TGTGCCAGCAGTTTAATAGCGGGAGGGGTTGGAGAGACCCAGTACTTC
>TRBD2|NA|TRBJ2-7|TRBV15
CATSRGGLAGGYYEQYF
TGTGCCACCAGCAGGGGGGGACTAGCGGGAGGTTACTACGAGCAGTACTTC
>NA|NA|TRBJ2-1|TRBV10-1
CASSEFSGPQDEQFF
TGCGCCAGCAGTGAGTTCAGCGGGCCTCAGGATGAGCAGTTCTTC
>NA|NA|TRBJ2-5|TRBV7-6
CASSYTGQETQYF
TGTGCCAGCAGCTACACAGGACAAGAGACCCAGTACTTC
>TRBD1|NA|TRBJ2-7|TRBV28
CASTSTGVYEQYF
TGTGCCAGCACCTCGACAGGGGTCTACGAGCAGTACTTC
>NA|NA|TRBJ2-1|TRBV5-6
CASSFVGGTEQFF
TGTGCCAGCAGCTTTGTAGGGGGAACTGAGCAGTTCTTC
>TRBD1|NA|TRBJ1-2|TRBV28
CASRRTGGYYGYTF
TGTGCCAGCAGGAGGACAGGGGGGTACTATGGCTACACCTTC
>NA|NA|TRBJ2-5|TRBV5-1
CASSLAAGISSETQYF
TGCGCCAGCAGCTTGGCGGCAGGGATTTCATCGGAGACCCAGTACTTC
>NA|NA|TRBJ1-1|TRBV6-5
CASTYAGMAFF
TGTGCCAGCACCTATGCGGGGATGGCTTTCTTT
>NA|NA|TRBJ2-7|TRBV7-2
CASSSTGREQYF
TGTGCCAGCAGCTCAACAGGGAGAGAGCAGTACTTC
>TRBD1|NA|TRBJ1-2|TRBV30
CAWRRTGVGYGYTF
TGTGCCTGGAGGAGGACAGGGGTAGGCTATGGCTACACCTTC
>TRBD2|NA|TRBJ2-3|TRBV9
CASSALAGGPPDTQYF
TGTGCCAGCAGCGCGCTCGCGGGGGGACCACCAGATACGCAGTATTTT
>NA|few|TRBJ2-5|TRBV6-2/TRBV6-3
CASSPGDSGYQETQYF
TGTGCCAGCAGTCCGGGAGATAGCGGCTACCAAGAGACCCAGTACTTC
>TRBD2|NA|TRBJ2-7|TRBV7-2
CASSLASGRGYEQYF
TGTGCCAGCAGCTTAGCTAGCGGGAGGGGCTACGAGCAGTACTTC
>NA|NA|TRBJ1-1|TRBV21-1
CASSKARVSEVTEAFF
TGTGCCAGCAGCAAAGCCCGAGTGAGCGAAGTCACTGAAGCTTTCTTT
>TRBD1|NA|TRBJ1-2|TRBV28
CASSLQGVSYGYTF
TGTGCCAGCAGTTTACAGGGGGTTAGTTATGGCTACACCTTC
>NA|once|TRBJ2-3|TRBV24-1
CATSMGQGTDTQYF
TGTGCCACCAGTATGGGACAAGGCACAGATACGCAGTATTTT
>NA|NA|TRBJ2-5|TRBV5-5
CASSLALGGISETQYF
TGTGCCAGCAGCTTGGCCCTCGGGGGTATTTCAGAGACCCAGTACTTC
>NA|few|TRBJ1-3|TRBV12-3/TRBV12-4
CASRSPGLTIYF
TGTGCCAGCAGAAGTCCAGGGCTCACCATATATTTT
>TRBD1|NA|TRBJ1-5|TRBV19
CASSGQGYSNQPQHF
TGTGCCAGTAGTGGACAGGGATATAGCAATCAGCCCCAGCATTTT
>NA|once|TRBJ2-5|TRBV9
CASSSPSGETQYF
TGTGCCAGCAGCTCTCCCTCAGGGGAGACCCAGTACTTC
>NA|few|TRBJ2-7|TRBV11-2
CASSLGLPGEQYF
TGTGCCAGCAGCTTAGGACTACCTGGAGAGCAGTACTTC
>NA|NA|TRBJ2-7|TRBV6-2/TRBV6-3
CASSYSDYEQYF
TGTGCCAGCAGTTACTCGGACTATGAACAGTACTTC
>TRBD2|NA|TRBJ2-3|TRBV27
CASSPSTSGSTDTQYF
TGTGCCAGCAGTCCCAGTACTAGCGGAAGCACAGATACGCAGTATTTT
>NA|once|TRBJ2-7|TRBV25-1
CASSAGESYEQYF
TGTGCCAGCAGTGCGGGGGAATCCTACGAGCAGTACTTC
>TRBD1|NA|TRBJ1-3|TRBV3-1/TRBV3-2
CASSLDRGNTIYF
TGTGCCAGCAGCCTCGACAGGGGGAACACCATATATTTT
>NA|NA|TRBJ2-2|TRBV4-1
CASSQDGAAATGELFF
TGCGCCAGCAGCCAAGATGGGGCAGCTGCCACCGGGGAGCTGTTTTTT
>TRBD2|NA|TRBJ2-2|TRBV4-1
CASSQDRGHWRELTPNTGELFF
TGCGCCAGCAGCCAAGATCGAGGGCACTGGCGGGAGTTAACCCCGAACACCGGGGAGCTGTTTTTT
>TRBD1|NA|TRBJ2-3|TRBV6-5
CASRDTGVIGDTQYF
TGTGCCAGCAGAGACACAGGGGTGATCGGAGATACGCAGTATTTT
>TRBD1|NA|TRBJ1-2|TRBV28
CASSKQDRGYERYGYTF
TGTGCCAGCAGTAAACAGGACAGGGGATATGAGCGCTATGGCTACACCTTC
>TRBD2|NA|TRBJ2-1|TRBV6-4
CASSDYPSGRDEQFF
TGTGCCAGCAGTGACTATCCTAGCGGGAGAGATGAGCAGTTCTTC
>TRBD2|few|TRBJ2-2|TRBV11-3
CASSLVAGVITGELFF
TGTGCCAGCAGCTTAGTAGCGGGAGTAATCACCGGGGAGCTGTTTTTT
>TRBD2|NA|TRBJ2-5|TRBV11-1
CASSSLWEGDETQYF
TGTGCCAGCAGTTCTTTATGGGAGGGAGATGAGACCCAGTACTTC
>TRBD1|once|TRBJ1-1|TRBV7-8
CASSLPLGTGRGEAFF
TGTGCCAGCAGCTTACCACTAGGGACAGGGAGGGGTGAAGCTTTCTTT
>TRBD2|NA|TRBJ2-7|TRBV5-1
CASNPGTSGRVSSYEQYF
TGCGCCAGCAATCCCGGGACTAGCGGGAGGGTGAGCTCCTACGAGCAGTACTTC
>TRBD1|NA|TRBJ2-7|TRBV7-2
CASSLGQSSAEQYF
TGTGCCAGCAGCTTGGGACAGTCCTCCGCCGAGCAGTACTTC
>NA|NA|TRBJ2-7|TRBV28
CASSLSPSYEQYF
TGTGCCAGCAGTTTATCCCCTTCCTACGAGCAGTACTTC
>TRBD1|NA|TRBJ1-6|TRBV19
CASSIGQGGNSPLHF
TGTGCCAGTAGTATAGGGCAGGGGGGAAATTCACCCCTCCACTTT
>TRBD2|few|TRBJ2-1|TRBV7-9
CASSLTSGSLNEQFF
TGTGCCAGCAGCCTGACTAGCGGGAGTCTTAATGAGCAGTTCTTC
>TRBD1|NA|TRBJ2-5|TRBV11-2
CASSLGFGTGAQETQYF
TGTGCCAGCAGCTTAGGTTTTGGGACAGGGGCCCAAGAGACCCAGTACTTC
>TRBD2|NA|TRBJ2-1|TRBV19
CASSISSGGVFF
TGTGCCAGTAGTATTTCGAGCGGGGGGGTTTTCTTC
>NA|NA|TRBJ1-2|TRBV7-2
CASSLAVAFNYGYTF
TGTGCCAGCAGCTTAGCAGTAGCCTTTAACTATGGCTACACCTTC
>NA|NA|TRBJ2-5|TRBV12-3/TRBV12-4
CASSFPQGETQYF
TGTGCCAGCAGTTTTCCCCAGGGGGAGACCCAGTACTTC
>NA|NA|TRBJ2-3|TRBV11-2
CASSLKGPDTQYF
TGTGCCAGCAGCTTAAAGGGGCCAGATACGCAGTATTTT
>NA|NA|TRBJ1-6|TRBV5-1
CASSFKGVDSPLHF
TGCGCCAGCAGCTTTAAGGGGGTGGATTCACCCCTCCACTTT
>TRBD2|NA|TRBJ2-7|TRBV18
CASSPEGQRESPYEQYF
TGTGCCAGCTCACCAGAGGGCCAGCGGGAGAGCCCCTACGAGCAGTACTTC